The 5 T cell receptor beta chains below all came from one sample that was sequenced in a study of T-cell reconstitution after alpha-beta-depleted transplantation in children. Unique molecular identifiers were incorporated into the prepared TCRbeta library. A single record per CDR3 protein comes from TCRdb applying MiXCR to the PCR reads. The data hold about 290,000 distinct CDR3 sequences, with 9.5% to 13% observed a single time. Here the sequenced sample was PBMCs, taken before TCRalphabeta/CD19-depleted stem cell transplant. These receptors were collected from a boy under two years old with acute myeloid leukemia, due to receive a stem cell transplant.

This clonotype was counted many times. The CDR3 sequence: CASSPRDRETTDTQYF. The DNA for the CDR3 is TGTGCCAGCAGCCCCAGGGACAGGGAAACGACAGATACGCAGTATTTT. The rearrangement uses TRBV9 and TRBJ2-3; TRBD1 aligns across 9 bases. The J segment lost 3 bases and the V segment lost 4 bases, leaving 9 bases of the junction unmatched. Per germline, CDR1 SGDLS and CDR2 YYNGEE. CDR3 length: 16 residues.

This clonotype was seen ten or more times. The chain combines TRBV12-3 or TRBV12-4 with TRBJ2-3, with D maybe TRBD2 (6 bases). The CDR3 is made up of 14 amino acids. V lost 5 bases and J lost 2, with 11 bases in between. CDR3 loop: CASSKEGTTDTQYF. CDR3 nucleotide sequence: TGTGCCAGCAGTAAGGAGGGGACCACAGATACGCAGTATTTT.

This chain connects TRBV11-1 to TRBJ2-1; D is undetermined. From germline, CDR1 is SGHAT and CDR2 FQDESV (reference sequence). The CDR3 is 13 amino acids. V was shortened by 4 bases and J by 7 bases, with 11 bases between the two germline ends. The CDR3 DNA sequence: TGTGCCAGCAGCTCTAGGGCTAAGAATGAGCAGTTCTTC. Translated: CASSSRAKNEQFF.

This clonotype was seen ten or more times. The CDR3 nucleotides read TGCGCCAGCAGCACGGGACAGGGGGATCAGCCCCAGCATTTT. Protein: CASSTGQGDQPQHF. The V call is TRBV5-1, the J call TRBJ1-5, with 11 nucleotides matching TRBD1. V gave up 4 bases and J gave up 5 bases; unmatched junction bases: 2. This CDR3 comprises 14 residues. The germline V gene has CDR1 SGHRS and CDR2 YFSETQ.

The chain has TRBV23-1 and TRBJ2-7; 8 bases are shared with TRBD2. TRBV23-1 is flagged as an ORF with uncertain function. The CDR3 covers 16 residues. J lost 0 bases, V lost 2 bases, and 6 bases had no gene match. This chain's CDR3 is CASSQTSGRSSYEQYF. CDR3 sequence (DNA): TGCGCCAGCAGTCAAACTAGCGGTAGGAGCTCCTACGAGCAGTACTTC.